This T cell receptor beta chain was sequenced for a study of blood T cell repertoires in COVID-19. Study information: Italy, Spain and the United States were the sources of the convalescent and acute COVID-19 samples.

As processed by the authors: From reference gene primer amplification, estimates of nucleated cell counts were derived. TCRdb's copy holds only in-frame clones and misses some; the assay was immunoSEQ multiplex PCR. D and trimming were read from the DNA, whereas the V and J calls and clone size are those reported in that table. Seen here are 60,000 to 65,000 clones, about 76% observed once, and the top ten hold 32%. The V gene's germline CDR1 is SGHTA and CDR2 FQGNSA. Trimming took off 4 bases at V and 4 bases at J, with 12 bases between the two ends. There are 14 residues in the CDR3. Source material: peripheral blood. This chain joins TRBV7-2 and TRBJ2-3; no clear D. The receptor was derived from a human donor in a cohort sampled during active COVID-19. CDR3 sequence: CASSSDSRADTQYF. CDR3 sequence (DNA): TGTGCCAGCAGCTCAGACTCCCGAGCAGATACGCAGTATTTT.